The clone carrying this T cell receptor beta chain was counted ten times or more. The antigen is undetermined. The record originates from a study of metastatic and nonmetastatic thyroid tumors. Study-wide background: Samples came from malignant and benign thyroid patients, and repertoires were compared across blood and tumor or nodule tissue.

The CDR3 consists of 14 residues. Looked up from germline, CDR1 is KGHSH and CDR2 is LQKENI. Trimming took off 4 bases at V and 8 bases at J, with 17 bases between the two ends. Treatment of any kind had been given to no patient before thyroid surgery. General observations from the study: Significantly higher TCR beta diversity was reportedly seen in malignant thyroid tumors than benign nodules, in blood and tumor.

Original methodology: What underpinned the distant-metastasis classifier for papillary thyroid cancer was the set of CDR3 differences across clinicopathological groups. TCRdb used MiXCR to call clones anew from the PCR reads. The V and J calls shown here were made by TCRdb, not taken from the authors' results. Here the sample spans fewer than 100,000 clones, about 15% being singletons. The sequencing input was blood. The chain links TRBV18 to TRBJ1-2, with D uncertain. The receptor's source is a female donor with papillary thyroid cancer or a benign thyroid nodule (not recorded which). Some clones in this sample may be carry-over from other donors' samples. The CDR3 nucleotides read TGTGCCAGCTCACTCCGCCAGCCCTTTGACGGCTACACCTTC. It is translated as CASSLRQPFDGYTF.